The next 9 T cell receptor beta chains were all read from a single sample in a study of blood T cell repertoires in COVID-19. TCRdb's table, derived via immunoSEQ multiplex PCR, lists solely in-frame clones and lacks some. The sample consists of 220,000 or so clones, less than 90% of them appearing once. Sequences were obtained from peripheral blood. Receptor source: a woman aged 55-69 years who had recovered from COVID-19.

This clone was observed a single time. The rearrangement uses TRBV5-1 and TRBJ2-1; 10 bases are a match to TRBD2. Germline values: CDR1 SGHRS, CDR2 YFSETQ. This CDR3 comprises 15 residues. The V and J ends lost 1 base and 9 bases, in that order; junction bases with no gene match: 7. The CDR3 bases are TGCGCCAGCAGCTTGTCGAGCGGGGGGGCTGGTGAGCAGTTCTTC. Residues: CASSLSSGGAGEQFF.

This clone has ten or more counts. Other nucleotide sequences from this sample produce the same CDR3. The rearrangement uses TRBV11-2 and TRBJ1-6; D not certain. V gave up 3 bases and J gave up 0 bases, with 3 bases separating them. Germline values: CDR1 SGHAT, CDR2 FQNNGV. The CDR3 length is 14 residues. Here the CDR3 reads CASSFNSYNSPLHF. Written as DNA, the CDR3 is TGTGCCAGCAGCTTTAACTCCTATAATTCACCCCTCCACTTT.

This clone appeared a single time. The V and J genes are TRBV6-2 or TRBV6-3 and TRBJ1-2, with TRBD1 identical over 7 bases. Losses at the gene ends were 5 bases for V and 1 base for J; bases not matched to a gene: 7. Germline assignment: CDR1 MNHEY and CDR2 SVGEGT. The CDR3 is 15 amino acids. The CDR3 coding sequence is TGTGCCAGCAGTCTATACAGGGGCGTTAACTATGGCTACACCTTC. Translating gives CASSLYRGVNYGYTF.

This clone was picked up a small number of times. V usage is TRBV9 and J usage is TRBJ2-7, with 9 bases lining up with TRBD1. After removal of 3 bases from V and 7 bases from J, the junction contained 2 bases not matched to a gene. CDR3 size: 12 residues. Germline V CDR1 and CDR2: SGDLS, YYNGEE. CDR3 nucleotides: TGTGCCAGCAGCGGGACAGGGGAGGAGCAGTACTTC. It yields the protein CASSGTGEEQYF.

There are a few counts of this clone. The V call is TRBV18, the J call TRBJ1-5; 7 bases are shared with TRBD1. Germline CDR1 KGHSH, CDR2 LQKENI. The CDR3 loop spans 14 amino acids. V lost 2 bases, J lost 7 bases, and 5 bases stayed unmatched. The CDR3 here is CASSPGQGEQPQHF. Written as DNA, the CDR3 is TGTGCCAGCTCACCAGGGCAGGGGGAGCAGCCCCAGCATTTT. Complete variable domain (other parts from reference TRBV18 and TRBJ1-5): NAGVMQNPRHLVRRRGQEARLRCSPMKGHSHVYWYRQLPEEGLKFMVYLQKENIIDESGMPKERFSAEFPKEGPSILRIQQVVRGDSAAYFCASSPGQGEQPQHFGDGTRLSIL.

This clone was observed a single time. The rearrangement joins TRBV10-3 to TRBJ1-2; 8 bases map to TRBD1. The trim removed 6 bases at V and 3 bases at J, leaving 15 bases unmatched. The CDR3 runs 17 residues. CDR1 and CDR2 (germline): ENHRY, SYGVKD. This CDR3 is CAIRAGGATMLDYGYTF. The CDR3, as DNA: TGTGCCATCAGGGCAGGGGGCGCGACGATGCTAGACTATGGCTACACCTTC.

The rearrangement joins TRBV5-4 to TRBJ2-3; the D is unclear. V lost 0 bases and J 0 bases, leaving 8 bases between the germline ends. CDR1 is SGHNT, CDR2 YYREEE, per germline (reference sequence). The CDR3 spans 15 residues. CDR3 in amino acids: CASSLGQGSTDTQYF. CDR3 DNA: TGTGCCAGCAGCTTGGGACAAGGAAGCACAGATACGCAGTATTTT.

The sample holds many counts of this clone. The chain is built from TRBV5-1 and TRBJ2-2; 7 bases map to TRBD2. Per germline, CDR1 SGHRS and CDR2 YFSETQ. After removal of 4 bases from V and 0 bases from J, the junction contained 6 bases not matched to a gene. The CDR3 contains 16 residues. CDR3 in amino acids: CASSPGGTTNTGELFF. The CDR3 region has the DNA TGCGCCAGCAGCCCCGGGGGGACGACGAACACCGGGGAGCTGTTTTTT.

The chain recombines TRBV4-1 with TRBJ2-3; TRBD2 aligns across 8 bases. Germline CDR1 is MGHRA and CDR2 is YSYEKL. With 4 bases clipped from V and 1 base from J, the junction kept 10 bases outside the gene matches. This CDR3 region has 17 residues. The CDR3 DNA is TGCGCCAGCAGCCCCCGCCGGATACTAGCGGGCACAGATACGCAGTATTTT. It is translated as CASSPRRILAGTDTQYF.